This paragraph covers one T cell receptor beta chain sequence. The antigen is undetermined. This entry comes from a study of shared clonotypes between healthy human individuals. Overall study context: Per donor, CD8 memory used one plate, CD8 naive used two, CD4 memory used three and CD4 naive used three.

This CDR3 spans 15 amino acids. The germline V gene encodes CDR1 SGDLS and CDR2 YYNGEE. The germline V and J ends were trimmed by 0 bases and 3 bases, with 11 bases remaining between them. Only in-frame clones appear in the TCRdb table, and some are missing; sequencing was by immunoSEQ multiplex PCR. This sample has some 500,000 clones, with 95% to 97% found just once. General observations from the study: Naive subsets typically showed greater estimated richness than memory subsets. The study found about 5.1% of naive CD4 clonotypes shared across several donors.

The chain couples TRBV9 to TRBJ2-3; weak D call: TRBD2 (5 bases). This sequence originates from a woman between 25 and 40 years old in good health. Material: naive CD4+ T cells sorted from blood. Subset: CD45RA+ positively selected. The chain's CDR3 is CASSVDREGTDTQYF. CDR3 bases: TGTGCCAGCAGCGTAGACCGGGAAGGGACAGATACGCAGTATTTT. The whole variable domain, filled in from reference TRBV9 and TRBJ2-3, reads DSGVTQTPKHLITATGQRVTLRCSPRSGDLSVYWYQQSLDQGLQFLIQYYNGEERAKGNILERFSAQQFPDLHSELNLSSLELGDSALYFCASSVDREGTDTQYFGPGTRLTVL.